This T cell receptor beta chain was sequenced in a study of blood T cell repertoires in COVID-19. Study background: The samples span acute and convalescent COVID-19 from the United States, Italy and Spain. Sources were T cells, B-cell-depleted T cells, or PBMCs; the material itself was cDNA or gDNA.

The method was immunoSEQ multiplex PCR; TCRdb's version includes in-frame clones alone and lacks a portion of them. The table has tens of thousands of clones, approximately 81% seen once. The CDR3 runs 13 residues. The V end was cut by 3 bases, the J end by 3 bases, with 7 bases between. Germline V CDR1 and CDR2: KGHDR, SFDVKD. What was sequenced was peripheral blood. This clonotype was sampled from a woman in her seventies with acute or convalescent COVID-19. V and J are TRBV24-1 and TRBJ1-2; the D is unclear. The CDR3 here is CATSDQSDYGYTF. For the CDR3, the DNA is TGTGCCACCAGTGATCAGTCCGACTATGGCTACACCTTC.